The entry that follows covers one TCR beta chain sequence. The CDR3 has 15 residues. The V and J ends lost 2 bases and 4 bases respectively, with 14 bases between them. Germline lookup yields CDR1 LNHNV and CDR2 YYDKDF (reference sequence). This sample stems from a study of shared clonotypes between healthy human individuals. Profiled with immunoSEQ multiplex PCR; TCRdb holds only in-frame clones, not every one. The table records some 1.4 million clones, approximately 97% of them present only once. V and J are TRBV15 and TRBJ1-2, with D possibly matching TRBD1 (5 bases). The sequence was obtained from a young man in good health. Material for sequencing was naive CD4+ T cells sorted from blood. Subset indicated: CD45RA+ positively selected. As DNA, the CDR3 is TGTGCCACCAGCAGAAGCGAGGGACCTCTCTATGGCTACACCTTC. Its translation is CATSRSEGPLYGYTF.